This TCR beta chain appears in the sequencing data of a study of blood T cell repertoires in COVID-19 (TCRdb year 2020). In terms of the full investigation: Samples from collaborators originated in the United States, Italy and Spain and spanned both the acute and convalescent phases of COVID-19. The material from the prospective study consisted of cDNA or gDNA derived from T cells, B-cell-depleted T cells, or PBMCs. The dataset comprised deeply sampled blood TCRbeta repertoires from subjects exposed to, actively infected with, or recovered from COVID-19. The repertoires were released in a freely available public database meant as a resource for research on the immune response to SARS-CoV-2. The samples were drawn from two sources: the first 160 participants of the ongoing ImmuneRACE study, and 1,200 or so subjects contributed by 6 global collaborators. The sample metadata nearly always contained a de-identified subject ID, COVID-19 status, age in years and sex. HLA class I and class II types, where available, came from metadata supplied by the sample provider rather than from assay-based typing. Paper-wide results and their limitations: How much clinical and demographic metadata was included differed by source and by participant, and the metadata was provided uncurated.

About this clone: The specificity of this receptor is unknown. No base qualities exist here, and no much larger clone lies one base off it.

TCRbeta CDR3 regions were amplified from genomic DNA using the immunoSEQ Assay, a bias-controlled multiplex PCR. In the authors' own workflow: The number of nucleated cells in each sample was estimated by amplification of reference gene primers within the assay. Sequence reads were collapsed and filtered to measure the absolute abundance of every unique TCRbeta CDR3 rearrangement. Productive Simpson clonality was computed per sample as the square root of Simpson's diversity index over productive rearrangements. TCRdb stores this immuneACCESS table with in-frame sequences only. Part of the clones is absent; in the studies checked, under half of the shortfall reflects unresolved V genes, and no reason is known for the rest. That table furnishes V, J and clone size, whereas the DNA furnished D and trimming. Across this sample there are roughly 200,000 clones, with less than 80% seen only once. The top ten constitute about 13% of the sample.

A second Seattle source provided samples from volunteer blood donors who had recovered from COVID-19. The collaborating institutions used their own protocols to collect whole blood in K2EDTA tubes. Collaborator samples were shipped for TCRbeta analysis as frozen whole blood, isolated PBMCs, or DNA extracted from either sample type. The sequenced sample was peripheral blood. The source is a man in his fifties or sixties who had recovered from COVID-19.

In nucleotides, the sequence is TGTGCCAGCTCACCACTTACGACTAGCAACCATGAGCAGTTCTTC. It codes for CASSPLTTSNHEQFF. Recombination connected TRBV18 to TRBJ2-1, with TRBD2 matching 7 junction bases. V is trimmed back by 1 base and J by 8 bases, and the junction contains 8 bases that no gene match accounts for. CDR1 and CDR2 (KGHSH, LQKENI) derive from the germline V gene. The CDR3 runs 15 residues from the cysteine to the phenylalanine. Left in the record is the CDR3 DNA by itself, 45 bases read in frame from the first base.